This section outlines one T cell receptor beta chain sequence together with its context. Its matching antigen is unknown. Germline V gives CDR1 SGDLS, CDR2 YYNGEE. This CDR3 contains 15 residues. Trimming took 0 bases from V and 7 from J; bases not matched to a gene: 7. Data came from immunoSEQ multiplex PCR; TCRdb stores just in-frame clones and leaves some out. There are about 50,000 clones in the sample; 70% to 90% occur only once, and roughly 16% lies in the top ten. The data belong to a study of T cell responses to AZD1222 COVID-19 vaccine. Study outcomes and limitations: The donor group comprised mostly white British people and more females; the analysis possibly underestimated clonal diversity. Spike-spanning, vaccine-associated CD4 TCRs were dominant at 160-218 and 743-854. Repertoires were collected only later (after the peak T cell response had occurred). Unmutated variant regions are reportedly targeted by nearly half of spike-specific TCRs.

The chain uses TRBV9 and TRBJ2-1; 7 bases match TRBD1. Material: peripheral blood, obtained on day 0 of AZD1222 vaccination. This TCR was sampled from an adult in good health. In DNA, the CDR3 is TGTGCCAGCAGCGTAGAAGTTAGGGGGCCTAATGAGCAGTTCTTC. Encoded protein: CASSVEVRGPNEQFF. The full variable domain, its missing parts supplied by reference TRBV9 and TRBJ2-1, is DSGVTQTPKHLITATGQRVTLRCSPRSGDLSVYWYQQSLDQGLQFLIQYYNGEERAKGNILERFSAQQFPDLHSELNLSSLELGDSALYFCASSVEVRGPNEQFFGPGTRLTVL.